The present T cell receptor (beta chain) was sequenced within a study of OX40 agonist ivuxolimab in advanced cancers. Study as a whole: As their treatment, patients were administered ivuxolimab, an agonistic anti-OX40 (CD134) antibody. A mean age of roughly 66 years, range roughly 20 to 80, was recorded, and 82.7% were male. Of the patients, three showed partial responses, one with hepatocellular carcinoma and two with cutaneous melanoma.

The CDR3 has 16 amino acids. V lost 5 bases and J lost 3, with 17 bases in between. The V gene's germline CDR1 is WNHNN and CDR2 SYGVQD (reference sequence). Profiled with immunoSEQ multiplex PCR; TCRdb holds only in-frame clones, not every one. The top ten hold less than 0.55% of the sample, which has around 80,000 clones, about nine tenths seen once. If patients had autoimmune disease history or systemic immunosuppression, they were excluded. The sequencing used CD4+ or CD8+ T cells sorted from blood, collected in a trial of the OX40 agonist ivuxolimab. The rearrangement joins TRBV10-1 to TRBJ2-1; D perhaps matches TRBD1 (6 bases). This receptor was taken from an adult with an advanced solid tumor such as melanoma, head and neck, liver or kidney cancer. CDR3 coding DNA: TGCGCCAGCAGTCAAATCCGGGACAAACACTACAATGAGCAGTTCTTC. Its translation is CASSQIRDKHYNEQFF.